Listed below are T cell receptor beta chains from one sample, sequenced in a study of blood T cell repertoires in COVID-19. Libraries were prepared by immunoSEQ multiplex PCR; TCRdb keeps only in-frame clonotypes and omits some of them. Of some 110,000 clones in the sample, about 85% were seen once. Sequencing used peripheral blood. These receptors all come from a man aged 35-49 years with acute or convalescent COVID-19. CDR3s include the opening cysteine and the closing phenylalanine or tryptophan. A D gene is named only where the DNA matches it firmly. Some rows mark clone size as missing; the rest say once, few, many or name a class of expanded clone.

j_call: TRBJ2-7
d_call: -
clone_size: -
v_call: TRBV7-9
cdr3_length: 15
cdr3_aa: CASSFEGSLPYEQYF
cdr3_nt: TGTGCCAGCAGCTTCGAGGGATCCCTCCCCTACGAGCAGTACTTC

j_call: TRBJ1-3
d_call: -
clone_size: -
v_call: TRBV19
cdr3_length: 14
cdr3_aa: CASRLPSGGNTIYF
cdr3_nt: TGTGCCAGTAGGCTGCCCTCGGGAGGAAACACCATATATTTT

j_call: TRBJ1-1
d_call: -
clone_size: -
v_call: TRBV18
cdr3_length: 14
cdr3_aa: CASSPPEGRTEAFF
cdr3_nt: TGTGCCAGCTCACCACCGGAGGGGAGAACTGAAGCTTTCTTT

j_call: TRBJ2-7
d_call: TRBD2
clone_size: -
v_call: TRBV6-5
cdr3_length: 16
cdr3_aa: CASSYPGLAGAYEQYF
cdr3_nt: TGTGCCAGCAGTTACCCAGGACTAGCGGGGGCCTACGAGCAGTACTTC

j_call: TRBJ1-5
d_call: TRBD1
clone_size: few
v_call: TRBV28
cdr3_length: 12
cdr3_aa: CASRTGGQPQHF
cdr3_nt: TGTGCCAGCAGGACAGGGGGTCAGCCCCAGCATTTT

j_call: TRBJ2-2
d_call: -
clone_size: -
v_call: TRBV28
cdr3_length: 17
cdr3_aa: CASSWAGASANTGELFF
cdr3_nt: TGTGCCAGCAGTTGGGCTGGGGCTAGCGCGAACACCGGGGAGCTGTTTTTT

j_call: TRBJ1-4
d_call: -
clone_size: -
v_call: TRBV2
cdr3_length: 15
cdr3_aa: CASSPEVGTNEKLFF
cdr3_nt: TGTGCCAGCAGTCCAGAGGTGGGAACTAATGAAAAACTGTTTTTT

j_call: TRBJ1-6
d_call: -
clone_size: once
v_call: TRBV2
cdr3_length: 15
cdr3_aa: CASSASHRDNSPLHF
cdr3_nt: TGTGCCAGCAGTGCTAGCCACAGGGATAATTCACCCCTCCACTTT

j_call: TRBJ2-1
d_call: TRBD2
clone_size: -
v_call: TRBV19
cdr3_length: 17
cdr3_aa: CASSIVPSGSSYNEQFF
cdr3_nt: TGTGCCAGTAGTATAGTTCCTAGCGGGAGTTCCTACAATGAGCAGTTCTTC

j_call: TRBJ2-4
d_call: TRBD2
clone_size: -
v_call: TRBV28
cdr3_length: 15
cdr3_aa: CASSGEGQAKNIQYF
cdr3_nt: TGTGCCAGCAGTGGGGAGGGTCAAGCCAAAAACATTCAGTACTTC

j_call: TRBJ2-2
d_call: -
clone_size: once
v_call: TRBV6-5
cdr3_length: 14
cdr3_aa: CASHPGEIGGELFF
cdr3_nt: TGTGCCAGCCACCCGGGGGAGATTGGCGGGGAGCTGTTTTTT

j_call: TRBJ1-4
d_call: -
clone_size: -
v_call: TRBV19
cdr3_length: 14
cdr3_aa: CASSIDLSVEKLFF
cdr3_nt: TGTGCCAGTAGTATAGATCTCTCCGTTGAAAAACTGTTTTTT

j_call: TRBJ2-3
d_call: TRBD1
clone_size: -
v_call: TRBV18
cdr3_length: 14
cdr3_aa: CASSPGQGADTQYF
cdr3_nt: TGTGCCAGCTCACCAGGACAGGGGGCAGATACGCAGTATTTT

j_call: TRBJ2-3
d_call: -
clone_size: -
v_call: TRBV5-1
cdr3_length: 14
cdr3_aa: CASKDSPSTDTQYF
cdr3_nt: TGCGCCAGTAAGGACAGTCCTAGCACAGATACGCAGTATTTT

j_call: TRBJ2-3
d_call: TRBD2
clone_size: -
v_call: TRBV7-3
cdr3_length: 16
cdr3_aa: CASSLALAGGTDTQYF
cdr3_nt: TGTGCCAGCAGCTTAGCTCTAGCGGGAGGGACAGATACGCAGTATTTT

j_call: TRBJ1-1
d_call: -
clone_size: -
v_call: TRBV15
cdr3_length: 13
cdr3_aa: CATSQDTNTEAFF
cdr3_nt: TGTGCCACCAGCCAAGACACAAACACTGAAGCTTTCTTT

j_call: TRBJ2-5
d_call: -
clone_size: -
v_call: TRBV20-1
cdr3_length: 11
cdr3_aa: CSARQRETQYF
cdr3_nt: TGCAGTGCTAGACAGAGGGAGACCCAGTACTTC

j_call: TRBJ2-3
d_call: -
clone_size: -
v_call: TRBV11-2
cdr3_length: 14
cdr3_aa: CASGSGGRVDTQYF
cdr3_nt: TGTGCCAGCGGATCAGGCGGGCGGGTGGATACGCAGTATTTT

j_call: TRBJ1-1
d_call: -
clone_size: -
v_call: TRBV4-3
cdr3_length: 14
cdr3_aa: CASSQDFMNTEAFF
cdr3_nt: TGCGCCAGCAGCCAAGATTTCATGAACACTGAAGCTTTCTTT

j_call: TRBJ2-7
d_call: TRBD1
clone_size: -
v_call: TRBV2
cdr3_length: 13
cdr3_aa: CASSWDRRYEQYF
cdr3_nt: TGTGCCAGCAGTTGGGACAGACGATACGAGCAGTACTTC

j_call: TRBJ1-1
d_call: -
clone_size: -
v_call: TRBV24-1
cdr3_length: 14
cdr3_aa: CATSDLDMNTEAFF
cdr3_nt: TGTGCCACCAGTGATTTAGACATGAACACTGAAGCTTTCTTT

j_call: TRBJ2-7
d_call: -
clone_size: -
v_call: TRBV2
cdr3_length: 12
cdr3_aa: CASSVQGYEQYF
cdr3_nt: TGTGCCAGCAGTGTCCAGGGGTACGAGCAGTACTTC

j_call: TRBJ1-2
d_call: -
clone_size: few
v_call: TRBV4-1
cdr3_length: 16
cdr3_aa: CASSQVGRGEDYGYTF
cdr3_nt: TGCGCCAGCAGCCAAGTTGGGAGAGGGGAGGACTATGGCTACACCTTC

j_call: TRBJ1-2
d_call: -
clone_size: -
v_call: TRBV5-4
cdr3_length: 14
cdr3_aa: CASSSQGRDYGYTF
cdr3_nt: TGTGCCAGCAGCTCTCAGGGTAGGGACTATGGCTACACCTTC

j_call: TRBJ2-7
d_call: -
clone_size: -
v_call: TRBV3-1/TRBV3-2
cdr3_length: 16
cdr3_aa: CASSQGPGEALYEQYF
cdr3_nt: TGTGCCAGCAGCCAGGGACCCGGGGAGGCCCTCTACGAGCAGTACTTC

j_call: TRBJ2-1
d_call: TRBD2
clone_size: -
v_call: TRBV2
cdr3_length: 14
cdr3_aa: CARTQRGNYNEQFF
cdr3_nt: TGTGCCAGAACCCAGCGGGGGAATTACAATGAGCAGTTCTTC

j_call: TRBJ1-5
d_call: -
clone_size: -
v_call: TRBV25-1
cdr3_length: 14
cdr3_aa: CASSEEGTHQPQHF
cdr3_nt: TGTGCCAGCAGTGAGGAGGGGACCCATCAGCCCCAGCATTTT

j_call: TRBJ1-5
d_call: -
clone_size: -
v_call: TRBV6-5
cdr3_length: 15
cdr3_aa: CASSYSWTGNQPQHF
cdr3_nt: TGTGCCAGCAGTTATTCATGGACGGGGAATCAGCCCCAGCATTTT

j_call: TRBJ2-1
d_call: -
clone_size: few
v_call: TRBV19
cdr3_length: 12
cdr3_aa: CASSDFRDEQFF
cdr3_nt: TGTGCCAGTAGCGACTTTCGGGATGAGCAGTTCTTC

j_call: TRBJ1-1
d_call: -
clone_size: few
v_call: TRBV18
cdr3_length: 14
cdr3_aa: CASSPLEQNTEAFF
cdr3_nt: TGTGCCAGCTCACCACTTGAACAGAACACTGAAGCTTTCTTT

j_call: TRBJ2-7
d_call: TRBD1
clone_size: -
v_call: TRBV27
cdr3_length: 15
cdr3_aa: CASSSLGTGAYEQYF
cdr3_nt: TGTGCCAGCAGTTCCCTAGGGACAGGTGCCTACGAGCAGTACTTC

j_call: TRBJ2-1
d_call: TRBD2
clone_size: -
v_call: TRBV4-2
cdr3_length: 17
cdr3_aa: CASSQEGLAGGYNEQFF
cdr3_nt: TGTGCCAGCAGCCAAGAGGGGCTAGCGGGGGGATACAATGAGCAGTTCTTC

j_call: TRBJ1-6
d_call: TRBD1
clone_size: -
v_call: TRBV7-6
cdr3_length: 16
cdr3_aa: CASSLGTKGARSPLHF
cdr3_nt: TGTGCCAGCAGCTTAGGGACGAAGGGGGCTAGGTCACCCCTCCACTTT

j_call: TRBJ2-1
d_call: TRBD2
clone_size: -
v_call: TRBV5-4
cdr3_length: 15
cdr3_aa: CASSFGLAGANEQFF
cdr3_nt: TGTGCCAGCAGCTTCGGACTAGCGGGAGCGAATGAGCAGTTCTTC

j_call: TRBJ1-4
d_call: -
clone_size: -
v_call: TRBV21-1
cdr3_length: 17
cdr3_aa: CASSVSGTGGVEEKLFF
cdr3_nt: TGTGCCAGCAGCGTTTCCGGGACAGGGGGCGTTGAGGAAAAACTGTTTTTT

j_call: TRBJ2-1
d_call: -
clone_size: -
v_call: TRBV4-3
cdr3_length: 14
cdr3_aa: CASSLQGGDNEQFF
cdr3_nt: TGCGCCAGCAGCTTACAGGGGGGGGACAATGAGCAGTTCTTC

j_call: TRBJ2-3
d_call: -
clone_size: -
v_call: TRBV21-1
cdr3_length: 17
cdr3_aa: CASSKESGRCPTDTQYF
cdr3_nt: TGTGCCAGCAGCAAAGAAAGCGGGAGATGCCCTACAGATACGCAGTATTTT

j_call: TRBJ1-1
d_call: -
clone_size: -
v_call: TRBV11-1
cdr3_length: 14
cdr3_aa: CASSSQGGFTEAFF
cdr3_nt: TGTGCCAGCAGCTCCCAAGGGGGATTCACTGAAGCTTTCTTT

j_call: TRBJ1-4
d_call: TRBD1
clone_size: once
v_call: TRBV6-1
cdr3_length: 16
cdr3_aa: CASSANPGGINEKLFF
cdr3_nt: TGTGCCAGCAGTGCGAATCCAGGGGGCATTAATGAAAAACTGTTTTTT

j_call: TRBJ1-1
d_call: -
clone_size: -
v_call: TRBV18
cdr3_length: 13
cdr3_aa: CASSLTTNTEAFF
cdr3_nt: TGTGCCAGCTCACTGACAACGAACACTGAAGCTTTCTTT

j_call: TRBJ2-7
d_call: -
clone_size: -
v_call: TRBV25-1
cdr3_length: 13
cdr3_aa: CASSRDIRYEQYF
cdr3_nt: TGTGCCAGCAGCCGAGACATTCGCTACGAGCAGTACTTC

j_call: TRBJ2-1
d_call: TRBD2
clone_size: -
v_call: TRBV6-4
cdr3_length: 17
cdr3_aa: CASISEEKRGVYNEQFF
cdr3_nt: TGTGCCAGCATTTCCGAGGAGAAGCGGGGGGTATACAATGAGCAGTTCTTC

j_call: TRBJ2-7
d_call: -
clone_size: -
v_call: TRBV15
cdr3_length: 13
cdr3_aa: CATSRAGTYEQYF
cdr3_nt: TGTGCCACCAGCAGAGCCGGTACCTACGAGCAGTACTTC